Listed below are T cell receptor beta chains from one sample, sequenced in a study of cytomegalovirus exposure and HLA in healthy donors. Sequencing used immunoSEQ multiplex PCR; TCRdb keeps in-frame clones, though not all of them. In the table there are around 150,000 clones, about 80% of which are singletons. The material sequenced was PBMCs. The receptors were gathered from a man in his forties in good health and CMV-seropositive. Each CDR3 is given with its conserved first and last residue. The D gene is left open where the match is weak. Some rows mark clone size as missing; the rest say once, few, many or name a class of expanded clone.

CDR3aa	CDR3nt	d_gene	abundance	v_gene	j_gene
CASSFRGTGGSGSNQPQHF	TGTGCCAGCAGTTTTAGAGGGACAGGGGGCTCAGGCAGCAATCAGCCCCAGCATTTT	TRBD1	NA	TRBV28	TRBJ1-5
CASTERGRRNEQFF	TGTGCCAGCACGGAGCGGGGACGACGTAATGAGCAGTTCTTC	TRBD2	NA	TRBV28	TRBJ2-1
CASSSTGVAGANVLTF	TGTGCCAGCTCAAGTACGGGAGTAGCTGGGGCCAACGTCCTGACTTTC	NA	few	TRBV18	TRBJ2-6
CASSLSGSYEQYF	TGTGCCAGCAGCTTGAGCGGGAGTTACGAGCAGTACTTC	TRBD2	NA	TRBV11-3	TRBJ2-7
CASSSRSSGANVLTF	TGTGCCAGCAGCTCCAGATCATCTGGGGCCAACGTCCTGACTTTC	NA	few	TRBV13	TRBJ2-6
CASSLGTGDTGELFF	TGTGCCAGCAGCTTGGGCACAGGGGACACCGGGGAGCTGTTTTTT	TRBD1	NA	TRBV5-4	TRBJ2-2
CASSRAGTGIGNTIYF	TGTGCCAGCAGCAGAGCCGGGACAGGGATCGGAAACACCATATATTTT	TRBD1	NA	TRBV7-9	TRBJ1-3
CASSDEAGAQPQHF	TGTGCCAGCAGTGACGAAGCGGGGGCTCAGCCCCAGCATTTT	NA	NA	TRBV6-4	TRBJ1-5
CASARGRAGKNEQYF	TGTGCCAGCGCCCGCGGGCGAGCGGGAAAGAACGAGCAGTACTTC	TRBD2	once	TRBV19	TRBJ2-7
CASSYLPDRGETQYF	TGTGCCAGCAGTTACCTACCGGACAGGGGAGAGACCCAGTACTTC	TRBD1	NA	TRBV6-5	TRBJ2-5
CASSRRAGLGTGELFF	TGTGCCAGCAGCCGGCGCGCGGGGTTGGGCACCGGGGAGCTGTTTTTT	NA	NA	TRBV14	TRBJ2-2
CASSRGDRVEQYF	TGTGCCAGCAGTAGAGGCGACAGGGTCGAGCAGTACTTC	TRBD1	NA	TRBV6-5	TRBJ2-7
CASSLTRSYEQYF	TGTGCCAGCAGCTTAACGAGATCCTACGAGCAGTACTTC	NA	NA	TRBV7-6	TRBJ2-7
CAIMGSSNFDEQFF	TGTGCCATCATGGGTAGCTCAAACTTCGATGAGCAGTTCTTC	NA	once	TRBV10-3	TRBJ2-1
CASNREGADTQYF	TGTGCCAGCAACCGAGAGGGGGCGGATACGCAGTATTTT	TRBD1	NA	TRBV4-2	TRBJ2-3
CASSSAGYGYTF	TGTGCCAGCAGCTCGGCGGGGTATGGCTACACCTTC	NA	NA	TRBV5-4	TRBJ1-2
CASKKTGTGGEQYF	TGTGCCAGCAAAAAGACAGGGACAGGGGGCGAGCAGTACTTC	TRBD1	few	TRBV25-1	TRBJ2-7
CASSSPPTAGGYTF	TGTGCCAGCAGTTCCCCCCCCACGGCGGGTGGCTACACCTTC	NA	NA	TRBV28	TRBJ1-2
CASSFRTGGREKLFF	TGCGCCAGCAGCTTCCGGACAGGGGGAAGGGAAAAACTGTTTTTT	TRBD1	NA	TRBV5-1	TRBJ1-4
CASSRLSGTGTTGELFF	TGCGCCAGCAGCCGCCTTTCTGGGACAGGGACAACCGGGGAGCTGTTTTTT	TRBD1	once	TRBV4-1	TRBJ2-2
CASSLKRGQGAVNYGYTF	TGTGCCAGCAGCTTAAAGAGGGGACAGGGGGCGGTTAACTATGGCTACACCTTC	TRBD1	NA	TRBV11-3	TRBJ1-2
CASSPPKGGGGNTEAFF	TGTGCCAGCTCACCACCGAAAGGGGGCGGCGGGAACACTGAAGCTTTCTTT	TRBD1	NA	TRBV18	TRBJ1-1
CAGGGQMNTEAFF	TGTGCCGGGGGAGGGCAGATGAACACTGAAGCTTTCTTT	NA	NA	TRBV2	TRBJ1-1
CASSYMGAGETQYF	TGTGCCAGCAGTTACATGGGGGCAGGAGAGACCCAGTACTTC	NA	NA	TRBV6-5	TRBJ2-5
CASSFTGTGDQPQHF	TGTGCCAGCAGTTTCACCGGGACAGGGGATCAGCCCCAGCATTTT	TRBD1	NA	TRBV27	TRBJ1-5
CASSFGGSYGYTF	TGTGCCAGCAGCTTTGGCGGGTCCTATGGCTACACCTTC	NA	NA	TRBV11-2	TRBJ1-2
CASSLGLLAANTGELFF	TGTGCCAGCAGCCTAGGGTTACTAGCGGCGAACACCGGGGAGCTGTTTTTT	TRBD2	few	TRBV27	TRBJ2-2
CASSLGRGAGSSTDTQYF	TGTGCCAGCAGCTTAGGCCGAGGGGCGGGATCTAGCACAGATACGCAGTATTTT	NA	NA	TRBV13	TRBJ2-3
CASSENRVGEKLFF	TGCGCCAGCAGTGAGAACAGGGTTGGTGAAAAACTGTTTTTT	NA	once	TRBV10-1	TRBJ1-4
CASIPLARAGNTIYF	TGTGCCAGTATCCCCCTCGCCAGGGCCGGAAACACCATATATTTT	NA	NA	TRBV19	TRBJ1-3
CASRRGQGPYEQYF	TGTGCCAGCAGGCGGGGACAGGGTCCCTACGAGCAGTACTTC	TRBD1	NA	TRBV27	TRBJ2-7
CASSPTGVPQETQYF	TGTGCCAGCAGCCCGACAGGAGTTCCCCAAGAGACCCAGTACTTC	NA	few	TRBV11-2	TRBJ2-5
CASSLPREASSGNTIYF	TGTGCCAGCTCACTCCCCCGCGAGGCGAGCTCTGGAAACACCATATATTTT	NA	NA	TRBV18	TRBJ1-3
CASSLFSGGVEKLFF	TGTGCCAGCAGTCTTTTTTCAGGGGGCGTTGAAAAACTGTTTTTT	TRBD1	NA	TRBV7-9	TRBJ1-4
CASSGSDRAYGYTF	TGTGCCAGCAGTGGATCGGACAGGGCGTATGGCTACACCTTC	TRBD1	NA	TRBV6-6	TRBJ1-2
CASSELTGGPYNEQFF	TGTGCCAGCAGTGAACTAACGGGAGGGCCCTACAATGAGCAGTTCTTC	TRBD2	NA	TRBV6-1	TRBJ2-1
CASGLDGVSNQPQHF	TGTGCTAGTGGACTCGACGGAGTTAGCAATCAGCCCCAGCATTTT	NA	once	TRBV12-5	TRBJ1-5
CASSFSREETQYF	TGTGCCAGCAGCTTCAGCAGGGAAGAGACCCAGTACTTC	NA	once	TRBV5-5	TRBJ2-5
CASSRDRGTTEAFF	TGCGCCAGCAGTCGGGACCGGGGGACCACTGAAGCTTTCTTT	NA	NA	TRBV5-1	TRBJ1-1
CASRRQGSTAFF	TGTGCCAGCAGACGACAGGGCAGTACGGCTTTCTTT	TRBD1	NA	TRBV28	TRBJ1-1
CASSVATGEQYF	TGTGCCAGCAGCGTAGCTACGGGAGAGCAGTACTTC	NA	NA	TRBV9	TRBJ2-7
CASSPATGREQYF	TGTGCCAGCTCGCCAGCAACAGGGCGCGAGCAGTACTTC	NA	NA	TRBV18	TRBJ2-7
CASSLATTGNQPQHF	TGTGCCAGCAGCTTAGCGACGACTGGCAATCAGCCCCAGCATTTT	NA	NA	TRBV7-2	TRBJ1-5
CASGLDPGRTRGQPQHF	TGTGCTAGTGGTTTGGACCCCGGCAGAACGCGGGGACAGCCCCAGCATTTT	NA	NA	TRBV12-5	TRBJ1-5